This T cell receptor (beta chain) was found in a study of blood T cell repertoires in COVID-19. Across the study: COVID-19 samples, acute and convalescent, were from the United States, Italy and Spain. In each case, the material was cDNA or gDNA derived from T cells, B-cell-depleted T cells, or PBMCs.

In the study's own analysis: Scientists estimated how many nucleated cells there were by amplifying reference gene primers. Sequencing was performed with immunoSEQ multiplex PCR; in TCRdb, only in-frame clones are kept and a portion is missing. V and J calls and clone size are copied from that table; D and trimming were computed from the DNA. This sample has roughly 66,000 clones, with around 82% found just once. Looked up from germline, CDR1 is SEHNR and CDR2 is FQNEAQ (reference sequence). V lost 0 bases, J lost 1 base, and 6 bases stayed unmatched. CDR3 length equals 17 residues. The TCR comes from a man aged 60-69 years with acute or convalescent COVID-19. The sample taken for sequencing was peripheral blood. The chain has TRBV7-9 and TRBJ1-5, with 7 bases matching TRBD1. In nucleotides, the CDR3 is TGTGCCAGCAGCTTAGCGAAAGGGGGCGGAAGCAATCAGCCCCAGCATTTT. The encoded protein is CASSLAKGGGSNQPQHF.